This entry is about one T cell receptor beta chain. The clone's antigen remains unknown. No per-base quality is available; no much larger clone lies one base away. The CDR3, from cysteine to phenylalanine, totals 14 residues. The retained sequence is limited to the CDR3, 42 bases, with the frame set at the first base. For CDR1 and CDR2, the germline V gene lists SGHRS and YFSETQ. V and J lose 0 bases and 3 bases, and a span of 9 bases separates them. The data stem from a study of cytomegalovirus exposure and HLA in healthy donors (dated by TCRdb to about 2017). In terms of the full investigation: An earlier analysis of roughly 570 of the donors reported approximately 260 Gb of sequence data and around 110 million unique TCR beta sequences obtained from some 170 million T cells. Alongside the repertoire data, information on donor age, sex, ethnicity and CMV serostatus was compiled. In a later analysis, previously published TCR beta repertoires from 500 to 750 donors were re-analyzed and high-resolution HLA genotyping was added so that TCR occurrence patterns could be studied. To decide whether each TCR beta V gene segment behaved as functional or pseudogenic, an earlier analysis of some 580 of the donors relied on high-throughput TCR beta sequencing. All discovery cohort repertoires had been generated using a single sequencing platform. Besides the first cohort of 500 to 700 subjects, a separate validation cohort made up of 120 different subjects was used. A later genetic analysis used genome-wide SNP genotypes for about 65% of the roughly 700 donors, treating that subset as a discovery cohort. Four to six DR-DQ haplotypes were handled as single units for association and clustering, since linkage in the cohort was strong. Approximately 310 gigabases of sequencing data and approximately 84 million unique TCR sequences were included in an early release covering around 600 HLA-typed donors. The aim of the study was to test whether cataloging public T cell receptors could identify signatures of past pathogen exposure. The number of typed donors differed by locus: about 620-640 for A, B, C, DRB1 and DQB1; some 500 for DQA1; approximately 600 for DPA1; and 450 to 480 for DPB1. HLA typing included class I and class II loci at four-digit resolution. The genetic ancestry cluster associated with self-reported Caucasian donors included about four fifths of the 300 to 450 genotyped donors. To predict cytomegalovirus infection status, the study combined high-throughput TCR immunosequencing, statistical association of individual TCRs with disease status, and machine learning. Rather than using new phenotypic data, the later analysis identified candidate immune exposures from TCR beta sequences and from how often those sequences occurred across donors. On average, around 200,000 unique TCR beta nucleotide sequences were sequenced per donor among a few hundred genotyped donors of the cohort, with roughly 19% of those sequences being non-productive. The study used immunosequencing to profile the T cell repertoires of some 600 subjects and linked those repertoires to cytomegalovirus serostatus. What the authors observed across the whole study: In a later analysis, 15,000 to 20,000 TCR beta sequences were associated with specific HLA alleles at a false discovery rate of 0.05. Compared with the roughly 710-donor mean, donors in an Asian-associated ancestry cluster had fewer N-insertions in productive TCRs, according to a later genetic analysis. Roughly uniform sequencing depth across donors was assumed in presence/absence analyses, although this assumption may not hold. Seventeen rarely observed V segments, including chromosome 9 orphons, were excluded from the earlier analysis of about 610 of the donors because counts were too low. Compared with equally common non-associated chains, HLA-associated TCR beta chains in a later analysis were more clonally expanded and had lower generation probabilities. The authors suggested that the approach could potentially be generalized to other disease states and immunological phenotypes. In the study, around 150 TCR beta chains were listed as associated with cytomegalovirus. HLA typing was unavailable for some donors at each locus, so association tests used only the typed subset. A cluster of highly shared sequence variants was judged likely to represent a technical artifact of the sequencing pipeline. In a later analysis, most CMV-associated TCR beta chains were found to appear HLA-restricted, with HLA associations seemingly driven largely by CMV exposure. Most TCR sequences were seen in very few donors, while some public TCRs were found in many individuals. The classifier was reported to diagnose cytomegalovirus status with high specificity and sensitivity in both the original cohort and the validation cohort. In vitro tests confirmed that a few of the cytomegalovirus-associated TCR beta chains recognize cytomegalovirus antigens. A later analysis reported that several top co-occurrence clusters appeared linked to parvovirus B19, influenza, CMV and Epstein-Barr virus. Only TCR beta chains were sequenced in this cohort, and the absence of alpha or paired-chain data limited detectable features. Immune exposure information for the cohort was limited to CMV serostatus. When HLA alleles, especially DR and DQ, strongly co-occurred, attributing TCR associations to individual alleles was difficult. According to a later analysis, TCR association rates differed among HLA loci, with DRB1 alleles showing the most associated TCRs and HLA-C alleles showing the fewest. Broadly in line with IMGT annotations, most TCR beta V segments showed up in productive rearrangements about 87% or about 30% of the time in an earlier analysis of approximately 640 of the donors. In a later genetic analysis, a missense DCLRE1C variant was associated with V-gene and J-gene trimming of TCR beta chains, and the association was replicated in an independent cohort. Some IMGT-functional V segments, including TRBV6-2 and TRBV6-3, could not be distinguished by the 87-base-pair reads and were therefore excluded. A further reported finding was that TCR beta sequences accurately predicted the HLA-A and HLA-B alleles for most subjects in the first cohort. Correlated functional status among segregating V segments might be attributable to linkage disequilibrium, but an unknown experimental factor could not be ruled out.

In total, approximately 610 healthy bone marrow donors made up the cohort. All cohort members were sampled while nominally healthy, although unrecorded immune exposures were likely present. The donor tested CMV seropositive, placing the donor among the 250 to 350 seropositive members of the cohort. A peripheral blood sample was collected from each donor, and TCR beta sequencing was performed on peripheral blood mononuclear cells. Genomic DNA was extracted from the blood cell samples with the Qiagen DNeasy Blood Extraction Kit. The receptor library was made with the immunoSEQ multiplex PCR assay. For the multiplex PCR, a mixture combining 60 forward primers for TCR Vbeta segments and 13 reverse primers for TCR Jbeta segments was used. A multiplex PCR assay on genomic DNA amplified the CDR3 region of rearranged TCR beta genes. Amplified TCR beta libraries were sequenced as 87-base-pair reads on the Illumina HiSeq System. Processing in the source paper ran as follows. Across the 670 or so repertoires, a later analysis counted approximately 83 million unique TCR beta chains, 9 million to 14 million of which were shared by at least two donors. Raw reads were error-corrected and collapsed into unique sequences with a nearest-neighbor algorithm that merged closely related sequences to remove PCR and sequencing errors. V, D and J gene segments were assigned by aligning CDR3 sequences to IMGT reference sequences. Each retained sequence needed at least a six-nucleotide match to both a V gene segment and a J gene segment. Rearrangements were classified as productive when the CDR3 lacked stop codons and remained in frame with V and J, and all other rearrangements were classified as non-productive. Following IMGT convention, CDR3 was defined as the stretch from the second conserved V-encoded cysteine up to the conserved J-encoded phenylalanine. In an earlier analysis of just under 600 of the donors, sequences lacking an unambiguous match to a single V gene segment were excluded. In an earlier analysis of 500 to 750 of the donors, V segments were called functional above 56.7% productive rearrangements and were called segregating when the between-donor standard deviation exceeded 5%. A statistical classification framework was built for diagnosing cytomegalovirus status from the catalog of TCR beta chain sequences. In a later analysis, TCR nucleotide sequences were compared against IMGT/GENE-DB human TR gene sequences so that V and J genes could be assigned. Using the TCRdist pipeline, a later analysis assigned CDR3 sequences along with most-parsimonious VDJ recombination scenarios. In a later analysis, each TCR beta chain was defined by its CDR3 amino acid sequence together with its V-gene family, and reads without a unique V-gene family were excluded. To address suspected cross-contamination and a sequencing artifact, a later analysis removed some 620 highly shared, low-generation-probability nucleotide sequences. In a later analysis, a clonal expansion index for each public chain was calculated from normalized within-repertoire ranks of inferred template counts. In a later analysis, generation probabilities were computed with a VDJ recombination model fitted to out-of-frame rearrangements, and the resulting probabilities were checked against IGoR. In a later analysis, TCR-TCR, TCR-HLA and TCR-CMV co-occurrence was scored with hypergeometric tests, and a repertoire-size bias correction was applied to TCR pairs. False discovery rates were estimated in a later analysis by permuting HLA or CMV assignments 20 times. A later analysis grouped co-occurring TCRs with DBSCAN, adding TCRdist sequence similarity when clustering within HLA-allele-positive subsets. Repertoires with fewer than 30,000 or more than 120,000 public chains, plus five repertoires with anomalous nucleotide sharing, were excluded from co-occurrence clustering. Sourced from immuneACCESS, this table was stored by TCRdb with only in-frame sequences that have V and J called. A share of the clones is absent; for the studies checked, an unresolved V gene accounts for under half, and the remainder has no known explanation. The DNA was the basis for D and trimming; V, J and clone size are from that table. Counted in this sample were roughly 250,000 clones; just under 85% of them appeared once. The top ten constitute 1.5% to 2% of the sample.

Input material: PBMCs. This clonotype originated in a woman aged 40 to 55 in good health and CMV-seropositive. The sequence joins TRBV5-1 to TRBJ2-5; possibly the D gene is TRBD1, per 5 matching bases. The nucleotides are TGCGCCAGCAGCTTGGGCAGGGCCAAAGAGACCCAGTACTTC. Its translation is CASSLGRAKETQYF.